This TCR beta chain was captured by sequencing in a study of glioma-infiltrating T cells after dendritic cell vaccination. About the study: Patients had newly diagnosed or recurrent glioblastoma and received dendritic cell vaccines.

The CDR3 sequence is 16 residues long. J gave up 5 bases and V 6 bases, and 15 bases lay outside the gene matches. CDR1 and CDR2 (germline): MNHNY, SVGAGI (reference sequence). Time point indicated: after dendritic cell vaccination, including at tumor progression/relapse. TCRdb's table, derived via immunoSEQ multiplex PCR, lists solely in-frame clones and lacks some. The sample shows roughly 100,000 clones, around 90% of them seen only once. This TCR came from a human donor with glioblastoma. This sequence joins TRBV6-6 and TRBJ1-1; 7 bases map to TRBD1. Sequenced here: blood, sampled after dendritic cell vaccination. The CDR3 sequence is CASSHPRQGIKTEAFF. In DNA form, the CDR3 reads TGTGCCAGCAGCCACCCCCGACAGGGAATCAAGACTGAAGCTTTCTTT.